Below are 25 T cell receptor beta chains sequenced from a single sample in a study of OX40 agonist ivuxolimab in advanced cancers. Sequenced by immunoSEQ multiplex PCR; TCRdb stores in-frame clones only, minus some. Of 15,000 to 20,000 clones in the sample, around 88% are singletons; the top ten hold 15% to 20%. Material: CD4+ or CD8+ T cells sorted from blood, obtained in a trial of the OX40 agonist ivuxolimab. These TCRs come from an adult with an advanced solid tumor such as melanoma, head and neck, liver or kidney cancer.

V and J are TRBV28 and TRBJ1-1; D remains ambiguous. The ends were cut back, 3 bases at V and 5 bases at J, with 10 bases in the middle. This CDR3 is built from 13 residues. Germline values: CDR1 MDHEN, CDR2 SYDVKM. The CDR3 DNA follows: TGTGCCAGCAGTTTTGTTCAGGCTACTGAAGCTTTCTTT. Translating it yields CASSFVQATEAFF.

A single count supports this clone. This chain uses TRBV28 with TRBJ2-5; the D is unclear. This CDR3 contains 16 residues. Between the trimmed V and J ends, which lost 4 bases and 6 bases, there was a span of 21 bases. Germline-derived CDR1 and CDR2 are MDHEN and SYDVKM. The CDR3 is CASSSSTVGSYQTQYF. In nucleotides, the CDR3 is TGTGCCAGCAGTTCATCGACGGTGGGGTCATACCAGACCCAGTACTTC.

The genes are TRBV29-1 and TRBJ2-5; D uncertain. CDR1 is SQVTM and CDR2 is ANQGSEA in the germline V gene. The CDR3 has 13 amino acids. Trimming stripped 4 bases from V and 1 base from J, with 10 bases between. The CDR3 region has the DNA TGCAGCGTTGTGGTACAGATCCAAGAGACCCAGTACTTC. Translation: CSVVVQIQETQYF.

This chain joins TRBV28 and TRBJ2-3; D remains unclear. Germline V gives CDR1 MDHEN, CDR2 SYDVKM. V lost 7 bases to trimming and J lost 8 bases, with 10 bases between them. This CDR3 is 11 amino acids long. CDR3 loop: CASTTRGTQYF. As DNA, the CDR3 is TGTGCCAGCACAACACGAGGTACGCAGTATTTT.

V gene TRBV7-2 combines with J gene TRBJ1-4; D uncertain. The CDR3 contains 14 residues. V was shortened by 4 bases and J by 3 bases, with 9 bases between the two germline ends. Germline V gene data show CDR1 as SGHTA and CDR2 as FQGNSA. The CDR3 region is CASSSQVSNEKLFF. The CDR3 coding sequence is TGTGCCAGCAGCTCGCAGGTTTCTAATGAAAAACTGTTTTTT.

The rearrangement links TRBV28 to TRBJ2-1, with a possible D match to TRBD2 (6 bases). V was trimmed by 5 bases and J by 12 bases, leaving 20 bases between them. The germline gives CDR1 MDHEN, CDR2 SYDVKM. The CDR3 totals 14 residues. The CDR3 coding sequence is TGTGCCAGCAGTCCCGGGACTTCCCATAGGGGGCAGTTCTTC. Protein sequence: CASSPGTSHRGQFF.

This chain links TRBV27 with TRBJ2-3, with TRBD2 identical over 10 bases. With 2 bases clipped from V and 2 bases from J, the junction kept 7 bases outside the gene matches. Germline V gene lookup returns CDR1 MNHEY and CDR2 SMNVEV (reference sequence). The length of the CDR3 is 17 residues. CDR3 in DNA: TGTGCCAGCAGTTTACGCAGACTAGCGGGTGACACAGATACGCAGTATTTT. Residues: CASSLRRLAGDTDTQYF.

The chain carries TRBV6-1 and TRBJ2-1, with 7 bases lining up with TRBD1. V shed 11 bases, J shed 4 bases, and the junction held 11 bases outside the gene matches. In germline, CDR1 is MNHNS, CDR2 SASEGT. The CDR3 is 14 residues long. CDR3 region: CAAEGGDGYNEQFF. CDR3 bases: TGTGCCGCCGAAGGGGGCGACGGGTACAATGAGCAGTTCTTC.

The chain has TRBV18 and TRBJ2-1; 8 nucleotides match TRBD1. Germline trimming cut 5 bases from V and 5 bases from J; bases unmatched to any gene: 14. The V gene's germline CDR1 is KGHSH and CDR2 LQKENI. The CDR3 is 17 residues long. Here the CDR3 DNA reads TGTGCCAGCTCATCCATGGGGCCCGGGACAGGTAACAATGAGCAGTTCTTC. As protein: CASSSMGPGTGNNEQFF.

The chain recombines TRBV4-2 with TRBJ1-1; D remains unclear. The V end lost 3 bases, the J end lost 2 bases, and 4 bases lay between the germline ends. CDR3 size: 12 residues. CDR1 and CDR2 (germline): LGHNA, YNFKEQ. The CDR3 nucleotides are TGTGCCAGCAGCCAGGTCAACACTGAAGCTTTCTTT. Amino acid sequence: CASSQVNTEAFF.

This sequence joins TRBV27 and TRBJ1-5, with 9 bases that match TRBD1. Germline V gene lookup returns CDR1 MNHEY and CDR2 SMNVEV (reference sequence). With 5 bases clipped from V and 0 bases from J, the junction kept 2 bases outside the gene matches. The CDR3 loop spans 15 amino acids. CDR3 DNA sequence: TGTGCCAGCAGTCCACAGGGGGCTAGCAATCAGCCCCAGCATTTT. Translating it yields CASSPQGASNQPQHF.

The chain uses TRBV11-3 and TRBJ2-5; D is uncertain. Trimming left V 8 bases short and J 11 bases short, with 12 bases between. The CDR3 runs 10 residues. CDR1 and CDR2 (germline): SGHNT, YENEEA. CDR3 sequence (DNA): TGTGCCAGCCATAGTCCCAAGCAGTACTTC. It translates to CASHSPKQYF.

This clone has a single count. This chain joins TRBV4-1 and TRBJ1-4, with D tentatively TRBD1 (5 bases). This CDR3 region has 15 residues. The germline V gene encodes CDR1 MGHRA and CDR2 YSYEKL. Trimming removed 1 base from V and 4 bases from J, with 10 bases in between. Written as DNA, the CDR3 is TGCGCCAGCAGCCAAGCCCAGGGAGGTAATGAAAAACTGTTTTTT. Its translation is CASSQAQGGNEKLFF.

This sequence joins TRBV9 and TRBJ1-3; TRBD1 is a possible D gene (5 bases). Trimming took off 2 bases at V and 9 bases at J, with 12 bases between the two ends. Per germline, CDR1 SGDLS and CDR2 YYNGEE. This CDR3 comprises 13 residues. CDR3 DNA sequence: TGTGCCAGCAGCGTCAACCGTCAGGGCACCATATATTTT. Translation: CASSVNRQGTIYF.

The V call is TRBV4-1, the J call TRBJ1-1, with D uncertain. The germline V gene encodes CDR1 MGHRA and CDR2 YSYEKL. Trimming left V 5 bases short and J 5 bases short, with 15 bases between. There are 14 residues in the CDR3. The CDR3 DNA reads TGCGCCAGCAGCTCCCCGACTGTAGGAACTGAAGCTTTCTTT. Protein sequence: CASSSPTVGTEAFF.

Turning to this clone: Other DNA sequences within the sample encode an identical CDR3. The genes are TRBV4-2 and TRBJ1-5; no definite D call. The CDR3 has 15 residues. The V and J ends lost 1 base and 1 base respectively, with 8 bases between them. Germline CDR1 and CDR2: LGHNA and YNFKEQ. The CDR3 loop reads CASSQAGTSNQPQHF. The CDR3 DNA is TGTGCCAGCAGCCAAGCGGGTACGAGCAATCAGCCCCAGCATTTT.

The genes are TRBV28 and TRBJ2-5, with D perhaps matching TRBD2 (6 bases). Trimming pared 3 bases from V and 11 bases from J, leaving 25 bases between. The CDR3 totals 16 residues. Germline CDR1 reads MDHEN; CDR2 reads SYDVKM. Here the CDR3 reads CASSFSGGAPRQEQYF. The DNA for the CDR3 is TGTGCCAGCAGTTTTTCCGGCGGGGCTCCCCGTCAAGAGCAGTACTTC.

The rearrangement joins TRBV2 to TRBJ2-4; 7 bases agree with TRBD1. Germline V gene data show CDR1 as SNHLY and CDR2 as FYNNEI. V dropped 0 bases and J dropped 9; count of bases not matched to a gene: 8. The CDR3 loop spans 15 amino acids. The DNA of the CDR3 is TGTGCCAGCAGTGAAGCCCCTCCTCCAGGGGGCATTCAGTACTTC. Translated: CASSEAPPPGGIQYF.

This rearrangement joins TRBV4-3 to TRBJ2-1; 8 bases agree with TRBD2. Germline assignment: CDR1 LGHNA and CDR2 YSLEER. The length of the CDR3 is 15 residues. V trimming: 4 bases; J trimming: 0 bases; junction bases outside the gene matches: 2. CDR3 nucleotides: TGCGCCAGCAGCCGGAGCGGGAGCTCCTACAATGAGCAGTTCTTC. Its translation is CASSRSGSSYNEQFF.

CDR3 sequence: CASSFFGQGDEKLFF. CDR3 DNA sequence: TGTGCCAGCAGCTTTTTTGGCCAGGGTGATGAAAAACTGTTTTTT. V and J are TRBV5-6 and TRBJ1-4; D might be TRBD1 (5 bases). The CDR3 loop spans 15 amino acids. Per the germline V gene, CDR1 is SGHDT and CDR2 is YYEEEE. Trimming removed 2 bases at V and 6 bases at J, with 14 bases between.

This sequence joins TRBV19 and TRBJ2-6; D gene uncertain. Trimming removed 6 bases at V and 7 bases at J, with 16 bases between. CDR1 is LNHDA and CDR2 is SQIVND in the germline V gene (reference sequence). The CDR3 is 15 residues long. For the CDR3, the DNA is TGTGCCAGTAGGAACAGTCCATCAAGCGCCAACGTCCTGACTTTC. Residues: CASRNSPSSANVLTF.

This rearrangement joins TRBV10-3 to TRBJ2-2, with D possibly TRBD1 on 5 matching bases. From germline, CDR1 is ENHRY and CDR2 SYGVKD. The CDR3 spans 13 residues. V was pared by 7 bases and J by 2 bases, with 8 bases between. CDR3: CAITQGNTGELFF. The CDR3 DNA follows: TGTGCCATCACCCAGGGCAACACCGGGGAGCTGTTTTTT.

The genes are TRBV9 and TRBJ2-3; TRBD1 might be the D (6 bases). There are 15 residues in the CDR3. V lost 3 bases and J 1 base, leaving 12 bases between the germline ends. The germline V gene has CDR1 SGDLS and CDR2 YYNGEE. The CDR3 protein is CASSGGQPRTDTQYF. CDR3 DNA sequence: TGTGCCAGCAGCGGCGGACAGCCTCGCACAGATACGCAGTATTTT.

CDR3 amino acids: CASSQDRVSYEQYF. CDR3 bases: TGTGCCAGCAGCCAAGACAGGGTGAGCTACGAGCAGTACTTC. This rearrangement joins TRBV5-5 to TRBJ2-7, with 7 bases aligning to TRBD1. Germline V CDR1 and CDR2: SGHKS, YYEKEE (reference sequence). V dropped 4 bases and J dropped 3; count of bases not matched to a gene: 7. The CDR3 is 14 amino acids.

The chain uses TRBV30 and TRBJ2-3, with no clear D. The CDR3 runs 14 residues. Trimming cost V 0 bases and J 1 base, with 8 bases left between them. Germline CDR1 and CDR2: GTSNPN and SVGIG (reference sequence). CDR3 in DNA: TGTGCCTGGAGTGTGCATTCCGGCACAGATACGCAGTATTTT. It translates to CAWSVHSGTDTQYF.